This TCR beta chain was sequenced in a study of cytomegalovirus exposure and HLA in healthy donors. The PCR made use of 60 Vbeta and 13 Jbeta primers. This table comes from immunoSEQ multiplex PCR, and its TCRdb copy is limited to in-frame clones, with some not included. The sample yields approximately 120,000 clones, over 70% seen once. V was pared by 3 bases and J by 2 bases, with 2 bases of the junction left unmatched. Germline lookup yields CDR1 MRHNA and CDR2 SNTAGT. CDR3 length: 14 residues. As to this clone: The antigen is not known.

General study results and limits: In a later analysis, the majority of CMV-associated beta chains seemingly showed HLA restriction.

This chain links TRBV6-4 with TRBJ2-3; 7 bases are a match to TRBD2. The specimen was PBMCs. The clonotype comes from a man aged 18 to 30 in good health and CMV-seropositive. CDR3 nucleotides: TGTGCCAGCAGTGAACAGCGGGACACAGATACGCAGTATTTT. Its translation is CASSEQRDTDTQYF.